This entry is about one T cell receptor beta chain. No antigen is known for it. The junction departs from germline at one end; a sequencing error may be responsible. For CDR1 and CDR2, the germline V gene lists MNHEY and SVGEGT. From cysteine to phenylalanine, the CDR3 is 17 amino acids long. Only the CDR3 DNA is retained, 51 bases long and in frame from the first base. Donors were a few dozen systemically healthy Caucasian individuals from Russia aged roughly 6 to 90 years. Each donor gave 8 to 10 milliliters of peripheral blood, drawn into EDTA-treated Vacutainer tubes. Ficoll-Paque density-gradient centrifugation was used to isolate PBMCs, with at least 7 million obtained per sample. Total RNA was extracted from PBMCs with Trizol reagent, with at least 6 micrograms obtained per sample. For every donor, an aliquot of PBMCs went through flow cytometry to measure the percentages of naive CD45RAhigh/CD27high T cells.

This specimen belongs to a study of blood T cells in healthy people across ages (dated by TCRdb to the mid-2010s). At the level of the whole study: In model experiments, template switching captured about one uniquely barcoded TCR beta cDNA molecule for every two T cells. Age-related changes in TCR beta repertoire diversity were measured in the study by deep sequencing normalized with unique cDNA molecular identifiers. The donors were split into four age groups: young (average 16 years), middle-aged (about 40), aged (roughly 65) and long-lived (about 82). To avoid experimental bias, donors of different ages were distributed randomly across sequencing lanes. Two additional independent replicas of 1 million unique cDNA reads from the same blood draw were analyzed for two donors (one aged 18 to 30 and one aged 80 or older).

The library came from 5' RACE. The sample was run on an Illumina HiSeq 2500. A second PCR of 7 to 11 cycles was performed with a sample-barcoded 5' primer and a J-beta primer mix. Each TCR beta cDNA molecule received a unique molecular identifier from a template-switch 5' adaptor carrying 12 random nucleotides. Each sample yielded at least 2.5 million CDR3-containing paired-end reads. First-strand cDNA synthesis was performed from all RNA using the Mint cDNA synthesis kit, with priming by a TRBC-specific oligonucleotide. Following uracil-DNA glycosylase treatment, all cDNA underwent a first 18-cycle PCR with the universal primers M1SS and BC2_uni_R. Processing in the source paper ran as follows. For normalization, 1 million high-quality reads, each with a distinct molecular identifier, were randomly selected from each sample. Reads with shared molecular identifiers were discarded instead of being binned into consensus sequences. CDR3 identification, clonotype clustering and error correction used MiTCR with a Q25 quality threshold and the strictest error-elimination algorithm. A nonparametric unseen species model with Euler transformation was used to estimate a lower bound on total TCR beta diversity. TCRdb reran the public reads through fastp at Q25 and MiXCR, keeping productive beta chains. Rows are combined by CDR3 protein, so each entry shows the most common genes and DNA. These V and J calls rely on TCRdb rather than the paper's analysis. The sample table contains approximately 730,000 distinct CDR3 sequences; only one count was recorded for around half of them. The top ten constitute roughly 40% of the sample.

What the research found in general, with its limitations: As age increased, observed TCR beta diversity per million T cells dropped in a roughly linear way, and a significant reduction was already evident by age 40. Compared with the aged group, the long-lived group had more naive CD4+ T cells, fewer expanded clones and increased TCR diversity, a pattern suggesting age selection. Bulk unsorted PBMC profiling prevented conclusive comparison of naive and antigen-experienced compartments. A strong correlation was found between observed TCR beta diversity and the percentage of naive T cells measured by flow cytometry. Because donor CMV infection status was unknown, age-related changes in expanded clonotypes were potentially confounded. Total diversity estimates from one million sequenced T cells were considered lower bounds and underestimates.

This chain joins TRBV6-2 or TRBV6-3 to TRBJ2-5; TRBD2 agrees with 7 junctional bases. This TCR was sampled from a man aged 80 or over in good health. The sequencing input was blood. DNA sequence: TGCGCCAGCAGTTACGCGGCCGGGACTACCTACCAAGAGACCCAGTACTTC. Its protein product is CASSYAAGTTYQETQYF.